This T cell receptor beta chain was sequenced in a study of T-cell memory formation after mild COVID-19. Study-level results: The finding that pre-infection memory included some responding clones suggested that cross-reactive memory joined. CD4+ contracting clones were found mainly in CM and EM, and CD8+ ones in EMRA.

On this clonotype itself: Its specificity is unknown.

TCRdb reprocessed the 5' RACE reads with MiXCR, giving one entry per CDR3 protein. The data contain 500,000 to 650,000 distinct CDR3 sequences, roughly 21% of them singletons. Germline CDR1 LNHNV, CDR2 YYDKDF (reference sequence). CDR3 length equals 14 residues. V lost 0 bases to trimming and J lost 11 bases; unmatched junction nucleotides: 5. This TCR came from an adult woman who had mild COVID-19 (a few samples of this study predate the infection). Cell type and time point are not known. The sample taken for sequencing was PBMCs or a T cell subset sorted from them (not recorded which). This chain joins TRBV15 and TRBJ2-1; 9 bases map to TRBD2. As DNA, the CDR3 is TGTGCCACCAGCAGAGATGGGCTAGCGGGGAAGCAGTTCTTC. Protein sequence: CATSRDGLAGKQFF.